This T cell receptor (beta chain) was sequenced during a study of T cell repertoires in cytomegalovirus infection. Across the study: Public TCR beta signature analysis indicated the presence of both CMV infection and matching HLA type. Whole-study results and caveats: CMV carriers having the relevant HLA were flagged by cumulative public TCR beta family frequency. HLA-C-restricted CMV clonotypes gave the most frequent clonotype in two of eight donors.

This clonotype has only a few counts. Its antigen is currently unknown. MiXCR, run by TCRdb on the reads, gives a single entry per CDR3 protein. The repertoire holds fewer than 200,000 distinct CDR3 sequences, with approximately 14% as singletons. V lost 1 base, J lost 3 bases, and 9 bases lay in between. The CDR3 runs to 14 residues. From germline, CDR1 is SEHNR and CDR2 FQNEAQ (reference sequence). The sample taken for sequencing was PBMCs. The receptor was derived from a human donor in good health (CMV status not recorded). Some clones in this sample may be carry-over from other donors' samples. This chain uses TRBV7-9 with TRBJ2-5; D is possibly TRBD1 (5 bases). The CDR3 protein is CASSLVGVEETQYF. The CDR3 DNA follows: TGTGCCAGCAGCTTAGTAGGGGTGGAAGAGACCCAGTACTTC.